This TCR beta chain was profiled in a study of T cell responses to AZD1222 COVID-19 vaccine. About the research overall: Both about-4-week and about-12-week second-dose recipients were combined.

Study results and limitations: Unmutated variant regions are reportedly targeted by nearly half of spike-specific TCRs. Only a handful of AZD1222 recipients were seropositive at baseline. Repertoires were obtained solely post-peak T cell response.

With 5 bases clipped from V and 5 bases from J, the junction kept 15 bases outside the gene matches. The CDR3 is 17 residues long. Germline CDR1 and CDR2: SGHVS and FQNEAQ. In the case of this clone: Its cognate antigen is unknown.

Clones were sequenced by immunoSEQ multiplex PCR, and TCRdb holds only the in-frame ones, with some missing. This sample has about 120,000 clones, with 85% to 95% found just once. Source: peripheral blood, taken on day 0 of AZD1222 vaccination. This clonotype was obtained from an adult in good health. The V gene is TRBV7-8, the J gene TRBJ1-1; 9 nucleotides line up with TRBD1. For the CDR3, the DNA is TGTGCCAGCAGCCCACGTCCCGGGACAGGGATGAGGACTGAAGCTTTCTTT. This translates into CASSPRPGTGMRTEAFF.